Below are 6 T cell receptor beta chains sequenced from a single sample in a study of T-cell reconstitution after alpha-beta-depleted transplantation in children. Molecular barcoding with unique molecular identifiers was used for the TCRbeta library. TCRdb redid the calling of the PCR reads with MiXCR, one entry per CDR3 protein. The sample lists under 300,000 distinct CDR3 sequences, roughly 11% occurring once. Sequenced material: peripheral blood, taken 180 days after TCRalphabeta/CD19-depleted stem cell transplant. The receptors derive from a male patient between 2 and 15 years old who had a stem cell transplant for chronic granulomatous disease, so the T cells may come from the graft donor.

Comment on this clonotype: A much larger clone is a single base away; this may be a read error. V usage is TRBV5-5 and J usage is TRBJ2-1; 9 bases align to TRBD2. The germline V gene has CDR1 SGHKS and CDR2 YYEKEE (reference sequence). This CDR3 is built from 17 residues. CDR3 sequence: CACSLGELAGTYNEQFF. The CDR3 DNA reads TGTGCCTGCAGCTTGGGGGAGCTAGCGGGAACCTACAATGAGCAGTTCTTC.

This clonotype was observed at least ten times. This sequence joins TRBV6-5 and TRBJ2-1; a possible D gene is TRBD1 (5 bases). This CDR3 comprises 17 residues. The ends were cut back, 0 bases at V and 4 bases at J, with 16 bases in the middle. Germline CDR1 and CDR2: MNHEY and SVGAGI. The CDR3 region is CASSYSRRGRGYNEQFF. CDR3 nucleotides: TGTGCCAGCAGTTACTCGAGAAGGGGTAGGGGTTACAATGAGCAGTTCTTC.

This clonotype was seen many times. CDR3 sequence reads: CSATPIFSYEQYF. In DNA, the CDR3 is TGCAGTGCTACCCCTATATTCTCCTACGAGCAGTACTTC. V gene TRBV20-1 combines with J gene TRBJ2-7; D not resolved. Trimming pared 4 bases from V and 0 bases from J, leaving 10 bases between. The CDR3 sequence is 13 residues long. In germline, CDR1 is DFQATT, CDR2 SNEGSKA (reference sequence).

Many counts were recorded for this clonotype. The genes are TRBV18 and TRBJ2-3; TRBD1 or TRBD2 may be the D gene (5 bases each). This CDR3 has 15 residues. Trimming took 6 bases from V and 0 from J, leaving 13 bases between them. The germline CDR1 and CDR2 sequences are KGHSH and LQKENI. The CDR3 sequence: CASSWDASSTDTQYF. For the CDR3, the DNA is TGTGCCAGCTCTTGGGACGCCTCTAGCACAGATACGCAGTATTTT.

As to this clonotype: Being one base from a much bigger clone, this may be a read error. The chain links TRBV7-2 to TRBJ1-1; D is uncertain. The CDR3 totals 14 residues. V was cut by 6 bases and J by 0 bases, with 11 bases left in between. The germline V gene encodes CDR1 SGHTA and CDR2 FQGNSA. CDR3 sequence: CASRPEVMNTEAFF. In DNA, the CDR3 is TGTGCCAGCAGGCCGGAAGTCATGAACACTGAAGCTTTCTTT. The full variable domain, with the rest looked up from reference TRBV7-2 and TRBJ1-1, is GAGVSQSPSNKVTEKGKDVELRCDPISGHTALYWYRQSLGQGLEFLIYFQGNSAPDKSGLPSDRFSAERTGGSVSTLTIQRTQQEDSAVYLCASRPEVMNTEAFFGQGTRLTVV.

The V call is TRBV18, the J call TRBJ2-1, with 9 bases fitting TRBD2. The junction had 5 bases not matched to a gene; V was cut back by 1 base and J by 10 bases. This CDR3 has 14 amino acids. The germline V gene encodes CDR1 KGHSH and CDR2 LQKENI. CDR3 sequence: CASSPLAGAYEQFF. The DNA of the CDR3 is TGTGCCAGCTCACCACTAGCGGGAGCATACGAGCAGTTCTTC.